The rows below give T cell receptor beta chains drawn from one sample of a study of shared clonotypes between healthy human individuals. Method: immunoSEQ multiplex PCR; TCRdb's copy keeps in-frame clones and lacks some. The sample consists of about 490,000 clones, over 65% of them appearing once. The source material was PBMCs. Every receptor here comes from a woman aged 40 to 55 in good health. Some clones in this sample may be carry-over from other donors' samples. Both conserved end residues are part of each CDR3. A D gene is named only where the DNA matches it firmly. Some rows mark clone size as missing; the rest say once, few, many or name a class of expanded clone.

j_call,d_call,v_call,clone_size,cdr3_nt,cdr3_aa
TRBJ2-7,.,TRBV5-1,.,TGCGCCAGCAGCTTGGATGAGGACGGGGGCGAGCAGTACTTC,CASSLDEDGGEQYF
TRBJ2-7,.,TRBV10-3,.,TGTGCCATCAGTGACAGGAGAACCTACGAGCAGTACTTC,CAISDRRTYEQYF
TRBJ1-2,.,TRBV28,.,TGTGCCAGCACCCTGGCGGGTGGCTACACCTTC,CASTLAGGYTF
TRBJ2-7,.,TRBV30,.,TGTGCCTGGACAGGTTTTACAGGGTACGAGCAGTACTTC,CAWTGFTGYEQYF
TRBJ1-5,.,TRBV28,.,TGTGCCAGCCTAAGCACCCAACTCCAGCCCCAGCATTTT,CASLSTQLQPQHF
TRBJ2-7,TRBD1,TRBV7-9,few,TGTGCCAGCAGCTGGACAGGGAACGAGCAGTACTTC,CASSWTGNEQYF
TRBJ2-1,TRBD2,TRBV5-1,few,TGCGCCAGCGCCCCTAGCGGGACCTACAATGAGCAGTTCTTC,CASAPSGTYNEQFF
TRBJ2-1,TRBD2,TRBV7-2,once,TGTGCCAGCAGCACGGGACTAGCGGGAGTCTTTGAGCAGTTCTTC,CASSTGLAGVFEQFF
TRBJ2-5,TRBD2,TRBV5-1,.,TGCGCCAGCAGCTTGTACCTAGCGGGACTCCAAGAGACCCAGTACTTC,CASSLYLAGLQETQYF
TRBJ1-2,.,TRBV29-1,.,TGCAGCGTTGGGGACGGTAACTATGGCTACACCTTC,CSVGDGNYGYTF
TRBJ1-2,.,TRBV30,few,TGTGCCTGGAGTGTCAACGTGGGGGGGAACTATGGCTACACCTTC,CAWSVNVGGNYGYTF
TRBJ1-3,.,TRBV7-2,.,TGTGCCAGCAGCTATACACCCTCTAGCTCTGGAAACACCATATATTTT,CASSYTPSSSGNTIYF
TRBJ1-2,TRBD1,TRBV7-3,once,TGTGCCAGCAGCTTAAGCGGACAGGGTAGGGGCGGCTACACCTTC,CASSLSGQGRGGYTF
TRBJ2-2,.,TRBV11-3,.,TGTGCCAGCAGCACTACCCGGGTCACCGGGGAGCTGTTTTTT,CASSTTRVTGELFF
TRBJ2-3,.,TRBV10-3,.,TGTGCCATCAGTGGCCCTGTTAGCACAGATACGCAGTATTTT,CAISGPVSTDTQYF
TRBJ2-2,TRBD2,TRBV18,.,TGTGCCAGCTCACCAGGCTTGCTAGCGGTTACCGGGGAGCTGTTTTTT,CASSPGLLAVTGELFF
TRBJ2-7,TRBD2,TRBV6-1,.,TGTGCCAGCAGTACTAGCGGAGCCTACGAGCAGTACTTC,CASSTSGAYEQYF
TRBJ1-4,TRBD1,TRBV15,.,TGTGCCACCAGCGCTGGGACAGGGAGGAATGAAAAACTGTTTTTT,CATSAGTGRNEKLFF
TRBJ2-2,TRBD2,TRBV5-4,.,TGTGCCAGCAGCCAATTCCTCTCAGCGGGAGCCTCTACCGGGGAGCTGTTTTTT,CASSQFLSAGASTGELFF
TRBJ2-1,.,TRBV9,.,TGTGCCAGCAGCGTAGCTGGCGGGCCCTACAATGAGCAGTTCTTC,CASSVAGGPYNEQFF
TRBJ2-7,.,TRBV18,.,TGTGCCAGCTCACCGGTCAAGGCAGGCTCCTACGAGCAGTACTTC,CASSPVKAGSYEQYF
TRBJ1-2,TRBD1,TRBV28,.,TGTGCCAGCAGTCCCCAAGACAGGGGGCCAGTCTATGGCTACACCTTC,CASSPQDRGPVYGYTF
TRBJ2-1,.,TRBV11-2,.,TGTGCCAGCAGCTTGCAGAGCTCCTACAATGAGCAGTTCTTC,CASSLQSSYNEQFF
TRBJ2-1,TRBD1,TRBV11-3,.,TGTGCCAGCAGCCAAGGACAGGGTGGAAATGAGCAGTTCTTC,CASSQGQGGNEQFF
TRBJ2-7,TRBD1,TRBV5-1,.,TGCGCCAGCAGCTTGGCGGCAGGGGGCATATCCTACGAGCAGTACTTC,CASSLAAGGISYEQYF
TRBJ1-1,.,TRBV2,.,TGTGCCAGCAGTGGGGGCCAGGCGGGTGGAGCTTTCTTT,CASSGGQAGGAFF
TRBJ1-1,TRBD1,TRBV19,many,TGTGCCAGTAGACCCTTGGACAGGGGACCTGAAGCTTTCTTT,CASRPLDRGPEAFF
TRBJ2-7,.,TRBV30,.,TGTGCCTGGAGTCCCCATTCCACCTACGAGCAGTACTTC,CAWSPHSTYEQYF
TRBJ2-3,TRBD2,TRBV7-8,once,TGTGCCAGCAGAAAGAGGAGCGGGAGGACAGATACGCAGTATTTT,CASRKRSGRTDTQYF
TRBJ2-7,TRBD2,TRBV30,few,TGTGCCTCCTCTAGCGGGAGAGGTGAGCAGTACTTC,CASSSGRGEQYF
TRBJ1-1,TRBD1,TRBV2,once,TGTGCCAGCAGTCTGGGACAGGGGGACACTGAAGCTTTCTTT,CASSLGQGDTEAFF
TRBJ1-2,TRBD1,TRBV11-3,.,TGTGCCAGCAGCTTAGTCTTACAAAGGGGGCAAAGGGTTGGCTACACCTTC,CASSLVLQRGQRVGYTF
TRBJ2-6,.,TRBV7-9,.,TGTGCCAGCAGCGCAACAGGTAGCTCTGGGGCCAACGTCCTGACTTTC,CASSATGSSGANVLTF
TRBJ1-1,.,TRBV7-8,.,TGTGCCAGCAGCTTAACCAGACAAGAGAACACTGAAGCTTTCTTT,CASSLTRQENTEAFF
TRBJ2-3,.,TRBV5-8,.,TGTGCCAGCAGCTCTTTGATGGGCCCATTCAACACAGATACGCAGTATTTT,CASSSLMGPFNTDTQYF
TRBJ2-7,.,TRBV7-9,.,TGTGCCAGCTCGCCTGGCGCCTACGAGCAGTACTTC,CASSPGAYEQYF
TRBJ2-3,TRBD2,TRBV7-9,.,TGTGCCAGCACGCGGGGGATCGCGGATACGCAGTATTTT,CASTRGIADTQYF
TRBJ2-1,.,TRBV10-3,.,TGTGCCATCAAACGGAGTAATGAGCAGTTCTTC,CAIKRSNEQFF
TRBJ2-7,.,TRBV5-1,.,TGCGCCAGCAGCCTCCAGCTAGCCGACAACGAGCAGTACTTC,CASSLQLADNEQYF
TRBJ2-2,.,TRBV30,.,TGTGCCTGGAGTGTACTCGGGCCGGCGAACACCGGGGAGCTGTTTTTT,CAWSVLGPANTGELFF
TRBJ1-1,.,TRBV29-1,.,TGCAGCGTTGAAGTCCCTGGAAGGAACACTGAAGCTTTCTTT,CSVEVPGRNTEAFF
TRBJ1-1,.,TRBV7-3,.,TGTGCCAGCAGCACGGACAGCAACACTGAAGCTTTCTTT,CASSTDSNTEAFF
TRBJ2-1,.,TRBV30,many,TGTGCCTGGAGTATTACTAGCTCCAATGAGCAGTTCTTC,CAWSITSSNEQFF
TRBJ2-3,TRBD2,TRBV15,.,TGTGCCACCAGCGGAAAGAGGACTAGTAGGGCAGATACGCAGTATTTT,CATSGKRTSRADTQYF
TRBJ1-2,.,TRBV29-1,.,TGCAGCGTTGAGGAGTATTCGGACTATGGCTACACCTTC,CSVEEYSDYGYTF
TRBJ2-1,TRBD2,TRBV6-5,.,TGTGCCAGCAGCCGACAGGCGGGAGGGTACAATGAGCAGTTCTTC,CASSRQAGGYNEQFF
TRBJ2-7,TRBD1,TRBV7-9,.,TGTGCCAGCAGCCTTAGGACAGGGAGCTCCTACGAGCAGTACTTC,CASSLRTGSSYEQYF
TRBJ2-6,.,TRBV7-2,once,TGTGCCAGCAGCCCGGGGGGCGCAGGGGCCAACGTCCTGACTTTC,CASSPGGAGANVLTF
TRBJ2-1,TRBD1,TRBV2,.,TGTGCCAGCAGCTTGACAGGGCTAATGTACAATGAGCAGTTCTTC,CASSLTGLMYNEQFF
TRBJ1-3,.,TRBV7-2,few,TGTGCCAGCAGTTCTGACTCCAGCTCTGGAAACACCATATATTTT,CASSSDSSSGNTIYF
TRBJ2-7,.,TRBV19,.,TGTGCCAGTAGTATAGGAATTAGCGCCGGCGAGCAGTACTTC,CASSIGISAGEQYF
TRBJ1-3,.,TRBV2,once,TGTGCCAGCAGTTTGGCGCAGGTGTCGGGCGGAAACACCATATATTTT,CASSLAQVSGGNTIYF
TRBJ2-3,.,TRBV7-3,once,TGTGCCAGCAGCCTGGGGCACGGGGGCACGCAGTATTTT,CASSLGHGGTQYF
TRBJ2-7,.,TRBV7-9,.,TGTGCCAGCAGCCCCCAGGGGGGCGACCAGACCTACGAGCAGTACTTC,CASSPQGGDQTYEQYF
TRBJ1-5,TRBD1,TRBV5-5,many,TGTGCCAGCAGCTTGGTAGGGGGCGGGCCCCAGCATTTT,CASSLVGGGPQHF
TRBJ1-2,.,TRBV30,.,TGTGCCTGGAAGGACAGACCCTATGGCTACACCTTC,CAWKDRPYGYTF